Described below is a single T cell receptor (beta chain) sequence and its context. This table comes from immunoSEQ multiplex PCR, and its TCRdb copy is limited to in-frame clones, with some not included. The sample contains 700,000 or so clones, 80% to 90% of which appear only once. The record originates from a study of shared T cell receptors in the human thymus. CDR1 and CDR2 (germline): MNHEY, SVGAGI. Trimming took off 2 bases at V and 6 bases at J, with 14 bases between the two ends. The length of the CDR3 is 16 residues. This same sample was also taken into another study, of human thymus T cells.

The sequence was collected from a girl less than two years old with a congenital heart defect. Sequencing used thymocytes. The genes are TRBV6-5 and TRBJ1-6; D is perhaps TRBD1 (6 bases). CDR3 in amino acids: CASSYQQDRSNSPLHF. The CDR3, as DNA: TGTGCCAGCAGTTACCAACAAGACAGGTCTAATTCACCCCTCCACTTT.